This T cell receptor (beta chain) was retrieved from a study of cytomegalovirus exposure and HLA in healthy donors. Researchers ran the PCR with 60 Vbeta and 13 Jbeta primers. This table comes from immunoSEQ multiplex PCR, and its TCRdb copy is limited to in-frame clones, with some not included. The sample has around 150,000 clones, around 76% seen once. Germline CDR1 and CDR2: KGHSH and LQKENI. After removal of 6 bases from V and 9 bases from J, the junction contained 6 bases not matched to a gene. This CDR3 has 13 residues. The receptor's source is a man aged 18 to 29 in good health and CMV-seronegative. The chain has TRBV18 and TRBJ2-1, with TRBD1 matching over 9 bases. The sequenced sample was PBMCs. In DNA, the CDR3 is TGTGCCAGCTCTAAGGACAGGGGCGGTGAGCAGTTCTTC. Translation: CASSKDRGGEQFF.